The rows below give T cell receptor beta chains drawn from one sample of a study of cytomegalovirus exposure and HLA in healthy donors. Data came from immunoSEQ multiplex PCR; TCRdb stores just in-frame clones and leaves some out. The profile shows roughly 100,000 clones, approximately 72% of them singletons. Input material: PBMCs. These receptors originate from a woman in her forties or fifties in good health and CMV-seronegative. Each CDR3 is given with its conserved first and last residue. D genes are given only for firm matches. Where a row states a size, it is once, few, many or the class of an expanded clone; other rows omit it.

J	D	V	size	CDR3	DNA
TRBJ2-6	-	TRBV7-2	-	CASSLFLSGANVLTF	TGTGCCAGCAGCTTGTTTTTATCGGGGGCCAACGTCCTGACTTTC
TRBJ2-7	-	TRBV7-2	few	CASSLGAQGYEQYF	TGTGCCAGCAGCTTAGGGGCTCAGGGCTACGAGCAGTACTTC
TRBJ1-2	-	TRBV19	-	CASSIDVRVNYGYTF	TGTGCCAGTAGTATAGATGTCAGGGTGAACTATGGCTACACCTTC
TRBJ2-7	TRBD1	TRBV4-1	-	CASSRLGGTGGHEQYF	TGCGCCAGCAGCCGACTAGGGGGGACAGGGGGCCACGAGCAGTACTTC
TRBJ1-1	-	TRBV2	-	CATANQVGTEAFF	TGTGCCACCGCGAATCAGGTGGGTACTGAAGCTTTCTTT
TRBJ2-5	-	TRBV29-1	once	CSGAGLETQYF	TGCAGCGGGGCAGGGTTGGAGACCCAGTACTTC
TRBJ2-7	-	TRBV18	once	CASSPDHRPNYEQYF	TGTGCCAGCTCACCCGATCACAGGCCTAACTACGAGCAGTACTTC
TRBJ2-5	-	TRBV30	-	CAWSRGVETQYF	TGTGCCTGGAGCCGGGGTGTTGAGACCCAGTACTTC
TRBJ1-2	-	TRBV14	few	CASSQDQDGPPLGYTF	TGTGCCAGCAGCCAAGATCAAGATGGCCCCCCTTTAGGCTACACCTTC
TRBJ2-7	TRBD2	TRBV5-6	-	CASSSVSGRYVQYF	TGTGCCAGCAGCTCCGTTAGCGGGAGATACGTTCAGTACTTC
TRBJ2-7	TRBD1	TRBV4-2	-	CASSPGQNEQYF	TGTGCCAGCAGCCCGGGACAGAACGAGCAGTACTTC
TRBJ2-7	-	TRBV7-2	-	CASSLTGAPSSEQYF	TGTGCCAGCAGCTTAACGGGAGCTCCCTCTTCCGAGCAGTACTTC
TRBJ1-5	TRBD1	TRBV2	few	CASRGTGGSQPQHF	TGTGCCAGCAGAGGGACAGGGGGATCCCAGCCCCAGCATTTT
TRBJ2-1	-	TRBV10-2	-	CASSHRGAPYNEQFF	TGCGCCAGCAGCCATCGGGGGGCCCCATACAATGAGCAGTTCTTC
TRBJ2-1	TRBD2	TRBV10-3	-	CATHGTSGEQFF	TGTGCCACCCACGGAACTAGCGGGGAGCAGTTCTTC
TRBJ1-1	TRBD1	TRBV7-2	-	CASSIRDRATEAFF	TGTGCCAGCAGCATACGGGACAGGGCCACTGAAGCTTTCTTT
TRBJ2-7	-	TRBV12-5	few	CASGRQFIIYEQYF	TGTGCTAGTGGTCGACAGTTCATCATTTACGAGCAGTACTTC
TRBJ2-3	TRBD1	TRBV2	few	CASGTGGVDTQYF	TGTGCCAGTGGGACAGGGGGGGTGGATACGCAGTATTTT
TRBJ2-5	-	TRBV7-7	few	CASSLGGISEETQYF	TGTGCTAGCAGCTTAGGCGGTATTAGCGAAGAGACCCAGTACTTC
TRBJ2-1	TRBD1	TRBV4-1	-	CASSQAPTGDFGNEQFF	TGCGCCAGCAGCCAAGCGCCGACAGGGGATTTCGGGAATGAGCAGTTCTTC
TRBJ2-3	TRBD1	TRBV10-1	few	CASSSGQGYGDTQYF	TGCGCCAGCAGTTCCGGACAGGGTTACGGAGATACGCAGTATTTT
TRBJ2-3	-	TRBV2	few	CASSSFYTDTQYF	TGTGCCAGCAGTTCCTTCTACACAGATACGCAGTATTTT
TRBJ2-3	-	TRBV15	-	CATSRVRVTFTDTQYF	TGTGCCACCAGCAGAGTCAGGGTCACCTTCACAGATACGCAGTATTTT
TRBJ2-3	TRBD2	TRBV5-1	once	CASRSASGGVTDTQYF	TGCGCCAGCAGATCAGCTAGCGGGGGGGTGACGGATACGCAGTATTTT
TRBJ1-1	TRBD1	TRBV18	-	CASSLGQGRMGTEAFF	TGTGCCAGCTCACTAGGACAGGGGAGAATGGGGACTGAAGCTTTCTTT
TRBJ2-7	-	TRBV18	-	CASSPLREGKDEQYF	TGTGCCAGCTCACCTTTACGCGAGGGAAAGGACGAGCAGTACTTC
TRBJ1-1	-	TRBV18	-	CASSPSEYGVNTEAFF	TGTGCCAGCTCACCATCTGAATACGGTGTGAACACTGAAGCTTTCTTT
TRBJ2-7	-	TRBV5-1	few	CASSEEGYEQYF	TGCGCCAGCAGCGAGGAAGGTTACGAGCAGTACTTC
TRBJ1-3	-	TRBV30	-	CAWKASGNTIYF	TGTGCCTGGAAAGCATCTGGAAACACCATATATTTT
TRBJ1-2	-	TRBV28	-	CASSFGQGGLIGYTF	TGTGCCAGCAGTTTCGGGCAGGGTGGGCTTATCGGCTACACCTTC
TRBJ1-1	TRBD1	TRBV7-9	-	CSSSLGPTGNEAFF	TGTTCCAGCAGCTTAGGGCCGACAGGGAATGAAGCTTTCTTT
TRBJ1-4	-	TRBV4-3	-	CASSQVPGKHEKLFF	TGCGCCAGCAGCCAGGTACCAGGGAAACACGAAAAACTGTTTTTT
TRBJ2-3	TRBD2	TRBV11-2	-	CASSDRTSGGDTQYF	TGTGCCAGCAGCGACCGGACTAGCGGGGGGGATACGCAGTATTTT
TRBJ2-5	TRBD2	TRBV5-1	-	CASSLQLAGGETQYF	TGCGCCAGCAGCCTCCAATTAGCGGGAGGGGAGACCCAGTACTTC
TRBJ2-3	-	TRBV19	-	CASRQVGTDTQYF	TGTGCCAGTAGACAGGTCGGGACAGATACGCAGTATTTT
TRBJ2-3	TRBD2	TRBV7-2	few	CASSLVPPSSGGKNTQYF	TGTGCCAGCAGCTTAGTCCCCCCTAGTTCGGGAGGTAAAAATACGCAGTATTTT
TRBJ1-5	TRBD1	TRBV2	-	CASNRDRGSQPQHF	TGTGCCAGCAACCGGGACAGGGGAAGTCAGCCCCAGCATTTT
TRBJ2-7	-	TRBV5-6	-	CASSLGGEQYF	TGTGCCAGCAGCTTGGGAGGCGAGCAGTACTTC
TRBJ2-2	TRBD1	TRBV11-3	-	CASSLNTGAGELFF	TGTGCCAGCAGCCTTAATACAGGGGCCGGGGAGCTGTTTTTT
TRBJ2-5	-	TRBV6-1	-	CASSEQVETQYF	TGTGCCAGCAGTGAACAGGTAGAGACCCAGTACTTC
TRBJ1-2	-	TRBV4-1	once	CASSLLRRTEEKNGYTF	TGCGCCAGCAGTCTGCTTCGGCGGACAGAAGAGAAGAATGGCTACACCTTC
TRBJ1-1	-	TRBV7-9	-	CASRPPGQNTEAFF	TGTGCCAGCAGACCACCGGGACAGAACACTGAAGCTTTCTTT
TRBJ2-1	TRBD2	TRBV5-1	-	CASSLETSGRYNEQFF	TGCGCCAGCAGCTTGGAAACTAGCGGGAGATACAATGAGCAGTTCTTC
TRBJ2-3	TRBD2	TRBV4-2	few	CASSQELAGDTQYF	TGTGCCAGCAGCCAAGAACTAGCGGGAGATACGCAGTATTTT
TRBJ2-7	TRBD2	TRBV11-3	-	CASSARTSGFLGSDTYEQYF	TGTGCCAGCAGCGCTCGGACTAGCGGGTTCCTGGGATCTGATACCTACGAGCAGTACTTC
TRBJ2-1	-	TRBV6-5	-	CASSPVAQGEQFF	TGTGCCAGCAGCCCCGTGGCCCAGGGGGAGCAGTTCTTC
TRBJ2-5	TRBD2	TRBV9	-	CASSVGGLAGGLQETQYF	TGTGCCAGCAGCGTAGGGGGACTAGCGGGAGGGCTCCAAGAGACCCAGTACTTC
TRBJ2-1	TRBD1	TRBV6-6	-	CASRSNTGDNEQFF	TGTGCCAGCAGATCCAACACAGGGGACAATGAGCAGTTCTTC
TRBJ2-7	TRBD2	TRBV11-2	-	CASSLDLRLAKAYEQYF	TGTGCCAGCAGCTTAGATTTGAGACTAGCAAAAGCCTACGAGCAGTACTTC
TRBJ2-1	TRBD1	TRBV9	-	CASSVGQGSYNEQFF	TGTGCCAGCAGCGTCGGACAGGGGTCCTACAATGAGCAGTTCTTC